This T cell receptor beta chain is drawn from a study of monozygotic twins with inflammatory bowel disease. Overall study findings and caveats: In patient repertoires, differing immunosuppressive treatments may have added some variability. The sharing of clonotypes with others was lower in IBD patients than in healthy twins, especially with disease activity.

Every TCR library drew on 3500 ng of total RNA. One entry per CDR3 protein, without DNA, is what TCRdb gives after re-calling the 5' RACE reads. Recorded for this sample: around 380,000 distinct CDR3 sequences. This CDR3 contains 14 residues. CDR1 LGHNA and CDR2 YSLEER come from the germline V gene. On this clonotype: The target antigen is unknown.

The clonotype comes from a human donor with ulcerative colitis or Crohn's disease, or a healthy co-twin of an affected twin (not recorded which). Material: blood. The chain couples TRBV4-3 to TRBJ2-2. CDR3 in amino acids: CASSHLMNTGELFF.